A single sample is the source of the 2 T cell receptor beta chains below, sequenced in a study of blood T cell repertoires in COVID-19. TCRdb's table, derived via immunoSEQ multiplex PCR, lists solely in-frame clones and lacks some. The sample consists of 200,000 to 300,000 clones, about 79% of them appearing once. Sequenced: peripheral blood. All receptors come from a man aged 35-49 years who had recovered from COVID-19.

The chain links TRBV3-1 (or the pseudogene TRBV3-2) to TRBJ1-1; D not certain. With 2 bases removed from V and 0 bases from J, the gap between germline ends came to 10 bases. The CDR3 is 15 residues long. Germline CDR1 LGHDT, CDR2 YNNKEL (reference sequence). Here the CDR3 reads CASSQRGWVNTEAFF. CDR3 DNA: TGTGCCAGCAGCCAAAGAGGCTGGGTGAACACTGAAGCTTTCTTT.

V and J are TRBV27 and TRBJ1-2; 10 nucleotides match TRBD1. The CDR3 has 16 residues. The junction had 11 bases not matched to a gene; V was cut back by 6 bases and J by 4 bases. Looked up from germline, CDR1 is MNHEY and CDR2 is SMNVEV (reference sequence). CDR3 protein: CASSESGQGSLYGYTF. The DNA of the CDR3 is TGTGCCAGCAGCGAGTCGGGACAGGGGTCTCTCTATGGCTACACCTTC.